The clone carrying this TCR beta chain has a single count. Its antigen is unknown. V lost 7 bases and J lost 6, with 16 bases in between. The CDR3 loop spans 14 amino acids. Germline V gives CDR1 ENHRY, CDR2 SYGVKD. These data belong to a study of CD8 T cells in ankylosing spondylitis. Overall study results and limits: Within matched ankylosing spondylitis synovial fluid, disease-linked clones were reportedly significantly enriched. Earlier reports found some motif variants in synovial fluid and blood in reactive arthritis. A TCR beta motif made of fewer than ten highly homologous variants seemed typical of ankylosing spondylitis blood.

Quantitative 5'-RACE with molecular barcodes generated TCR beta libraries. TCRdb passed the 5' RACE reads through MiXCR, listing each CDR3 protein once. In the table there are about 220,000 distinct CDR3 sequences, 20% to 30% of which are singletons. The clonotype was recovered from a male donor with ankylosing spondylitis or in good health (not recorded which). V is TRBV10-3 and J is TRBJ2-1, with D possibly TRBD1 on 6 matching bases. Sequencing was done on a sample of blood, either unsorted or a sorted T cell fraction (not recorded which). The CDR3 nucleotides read TGTGCCATCACGGACAGCGGACGAACCAATGAGCAGTTCTTC. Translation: CAITDSGRTNEQFF.